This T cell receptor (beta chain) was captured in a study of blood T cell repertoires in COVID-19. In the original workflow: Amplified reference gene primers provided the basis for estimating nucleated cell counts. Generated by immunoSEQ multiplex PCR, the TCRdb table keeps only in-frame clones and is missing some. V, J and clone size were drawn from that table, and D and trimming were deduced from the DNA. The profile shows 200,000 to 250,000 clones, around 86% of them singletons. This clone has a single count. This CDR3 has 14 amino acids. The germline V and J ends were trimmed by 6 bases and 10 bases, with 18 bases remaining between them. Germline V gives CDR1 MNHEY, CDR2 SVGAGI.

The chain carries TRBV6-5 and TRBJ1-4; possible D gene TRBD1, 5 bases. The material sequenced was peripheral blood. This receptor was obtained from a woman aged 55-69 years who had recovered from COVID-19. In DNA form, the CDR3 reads TGTGCCAGCAGCCTCGACAGTACTACAGGAAAACTGTTTTTT. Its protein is CASSLDSTTGKLFF.